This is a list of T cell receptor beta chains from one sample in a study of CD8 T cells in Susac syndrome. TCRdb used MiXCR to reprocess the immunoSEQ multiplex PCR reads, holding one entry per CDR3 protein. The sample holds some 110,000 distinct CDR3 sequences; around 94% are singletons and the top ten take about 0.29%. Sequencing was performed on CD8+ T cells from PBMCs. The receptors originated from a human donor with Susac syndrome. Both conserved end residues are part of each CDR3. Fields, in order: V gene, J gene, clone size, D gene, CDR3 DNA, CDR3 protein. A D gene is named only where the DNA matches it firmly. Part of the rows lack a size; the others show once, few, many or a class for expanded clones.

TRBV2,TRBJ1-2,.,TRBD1,TGTGCCAGCAGCGGGACAGGGAATGATGGCTACACCTTC,CASSGTGNDGYTF
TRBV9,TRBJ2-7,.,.,TGTGCCAGCAGCGGTCGCATTGTTGACGAGCAGTACTTC,CASSGRIVDEQYF
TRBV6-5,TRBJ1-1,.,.,TGTGCCACCAAAACCAGCGGGACTGTGAACACTGAAGCTTTCTTT,CATKTSGTVNTEAFF
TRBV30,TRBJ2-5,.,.,TGTGCCTGGAGTGAAGAGGGCCGGATAGAGACCCAGTACTTC,CAWSEEGRIETQYF
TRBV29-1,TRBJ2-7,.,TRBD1,TGCAGCGTTGAAGGGACAGGGGATCTCTCCTACGAGCAGTACTTC,CSVEGTGDLSYEQYF
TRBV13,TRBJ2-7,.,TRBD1,TGTGCCAGCAGCTTCCCAGACAGGGGTAACGAGCAGTACTTC,CASSFPDRGNEQYF
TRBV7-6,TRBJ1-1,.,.,TGTGCCAGCAGCTTACAGGGGAACACTGAAGCTTTCTTT,CASSLQGNTEAFF
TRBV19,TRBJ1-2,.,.,TGTGCCAGCCGAACAGGGTCCTCAAACCCATCACTGGGCTACACCTTC,CASRTGSSNPSLGYTF
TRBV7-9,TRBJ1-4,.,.,TGTGCCAGCAGCTTAGCGTTCGGGACGGGTTACGAAAAACTGTTTTTT,CASSLAFGTGYEKLFF
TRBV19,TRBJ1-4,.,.,TGTGCCAGTAGTATAACAGGAAAACTGTTTTTT,CASSITGKLFF
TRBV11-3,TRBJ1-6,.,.,TGTGCCAGCAGCTTAACCTGGGCAGGAGATAATTCACCCCTCCACTTT,CASSLTWAGDNSPLHF
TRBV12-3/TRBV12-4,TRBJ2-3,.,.,TGTGCCAGCAGTTCCGCGAGCACAGATACGCAGTATTTT,CASSSASTDTQYF
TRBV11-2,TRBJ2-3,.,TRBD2,TGTGCCAGCAGCGATGTGGTAGCGGGATACACAGATACGCAGTATTTT,CASSDVVAGYTDTQYF
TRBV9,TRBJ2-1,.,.,TGTGCCAGCAGCGTAGGTAGGAGCTCCTACAATGAGCAGTTCTTC,CASSVGRSSYNEQFF
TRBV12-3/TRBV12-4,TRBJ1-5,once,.,TGTGCCAGCAGTTATAACAGCGGGCAGCCCCAGCATTTT,CASSYNSGQPQHF
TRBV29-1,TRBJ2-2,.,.,TGCAGCACCTGGGACCGCTCGAACACCGGGGAGCTGTTTTTT,CSTWDRSNTGELFF
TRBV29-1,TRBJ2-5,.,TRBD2,TGCAGCGTATCTAGCGGGGGGGCCGGCGAGACCCAGTACTTC,CSVSSGGAGETQYF
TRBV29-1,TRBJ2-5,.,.,TGCAGCGTTGAGGCCCAAGAGACCCAGTACTTC,CSVEAQETQYF
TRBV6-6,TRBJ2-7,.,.,TGTGCCAGCAGTTACGCGACAGACGAGCAGTACTTC,CASSYATDEQYF
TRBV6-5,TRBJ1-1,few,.,TGTGCCAGCTCAACTGGCACTGAAGCTTTCTTT,CASSTGTEAFF
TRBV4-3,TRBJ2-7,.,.,TGCGCCAGCAGCCAAGAAGGGACGGGGGCGACTCACGAGCAGTACTTC,CASSQEGTGATHEQYF
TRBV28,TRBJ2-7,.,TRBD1,TGTGCCAGCAGTTTAGAGGACAGGGACTACGAGCAGTACTTC,CASSLEDRDYEQYF
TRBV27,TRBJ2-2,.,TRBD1,TGTGCCAGCAGTTTCTCAAGGGACAGGGCGACGGGGGAGCTGTTTTTT,CASSFSRDRATGELFF
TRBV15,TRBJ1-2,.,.,TGTGCCACCAGCCTACGGGAACGCGGCTACACCTTC,CATSLRERGYTF
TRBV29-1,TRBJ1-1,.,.,TGCAGCGTTACAGCGATGAACACTGAAGCTTTCTTT,CSVTAMNTEAFF
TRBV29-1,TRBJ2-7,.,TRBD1,TGCAGCGTGAGGACAGGTACAGGGTACGAGCAGTACTTC,CSVRTGTGYEQYF
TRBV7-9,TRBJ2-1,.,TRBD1,TGTGCCAGCAGCCTAGACAGGGCCCCCTACAATGAGCAGTTCTTC,CASSLDRAPYNEQFF
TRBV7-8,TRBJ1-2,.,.,TGTGCCAGCAGCCCCCGAGGGATGCCTAACTATGGCTACACCTTC,CASSPRGMPNYGYTF
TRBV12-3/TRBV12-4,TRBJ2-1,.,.,TGTGCCAGCAGTTTAGGGGTTGGGGAGCAGTTCTTC,CASSLGVGEQFF
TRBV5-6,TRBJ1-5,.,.,TGTGCCAGCAGCTTTCTAAGTCAGCCCCAGCATTTT,CASSFLSQPQHF
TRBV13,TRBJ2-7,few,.,TGTGCCAGCAGCTCGGCGTCCTACGAGCAGTACTTC,CASSSASYEQYF
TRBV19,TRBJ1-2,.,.,TGTGCCAGTAGTTCACAGGGAAACTATGGCTACACCTTC,CASSSQGNYGYTF
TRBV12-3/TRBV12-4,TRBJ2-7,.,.,TGTGCCAGCAGTTCCGGGACAAGGTACGAGCAGTACTTC,CASSSGTRYEQYF
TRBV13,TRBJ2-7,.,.,TGTGCCAGCAGCCACGGACGGAGCTACGAGCAGTACTTC,CASSHGRSYEQYF
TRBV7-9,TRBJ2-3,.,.,TGTGCCAGCAGCCCGTCGGGGGGCTGGGCAGATACGCAGTATTTT,CASSPSGGWADTQYF
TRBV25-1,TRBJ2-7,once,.,TGTGCCAGCAGTGATAGGAGGGAAGGAGCCTACGAGCAGTACTTC,CASSDRREGAYEQYF
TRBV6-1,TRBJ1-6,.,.,TGTGCCAGCTCCGGACAGTGGGATTCACCCCTCCACTTT,CASSGQWDSPLHF
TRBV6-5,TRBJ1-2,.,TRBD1,TGTGCCAGCAGCCCACAGGGGACCCTCTATGGCTACACCTTC,CASSPQGTLYGYTF
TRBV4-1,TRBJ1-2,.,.,TGCGCCAGCAGCCAACGTAGTGAAAACTATGGCTACACCTTC,CASSQRSENYGYTF
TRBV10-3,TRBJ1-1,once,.,TGTGCCATCAGGGACCCTTCCTCGGACAGCGGGCAGTACACTGAAGCTTTCTTT,CAIRDPSSDSGQYTEAFF
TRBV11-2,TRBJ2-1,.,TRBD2,TGTGCCAGCAGCTGGGCGGCGGGGGGGGCCGGCAATGAGCAGTTCTTC,CASSWAAGGAGNEQFF
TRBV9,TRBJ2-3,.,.,TGTGCCAGCAGCGTAGAAGTCACAGATACGCAGTATTTT,CASSVEVTDTQYF
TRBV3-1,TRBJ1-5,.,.,TGTGCCAGCAGCCAAGCCGGACATAGCAATCAGCCCCAGCATTTT,CASSQAGHSNQPQHF
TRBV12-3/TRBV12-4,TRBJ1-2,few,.,TGTGCCAGCAGTTTGGACAGTGCAAACTATGGCTACACCTTC,CASSLDSANYGYTF
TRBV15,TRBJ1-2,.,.,TGTGCCACCAGCAGGGGCGGGGTGGACTATGGCTACACCTTC,CATSRGGVDYGYTF
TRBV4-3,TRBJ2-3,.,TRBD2,TGCGCCAGCAGCCAGGTAGCGGGGGGCCCAGATACGCAGTATTTT,CASSQVAGGPDTQYF
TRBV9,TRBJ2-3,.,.,TGTGCCAGCAGCGAGGGGACTTCTAGCACAGATACGCAGTATTTT,CASSEGTSSTDTQYF
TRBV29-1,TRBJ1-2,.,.,TGCAGCGTCCCGGCTTGGACGGTCTCGGGATATGGCTACACCTTC,CSVPAWTVSGYGYTF
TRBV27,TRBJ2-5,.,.,TGTGCCAGCAGCAGTTTAGGTCAAGAGACCCAGTACTTC,CASSSLGQETQYF
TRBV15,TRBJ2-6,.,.,TGTGCCACCAGCGGGGGCTCTGGGGCCAACGTCCTGACTTTC,CATSGGSGANVLTF
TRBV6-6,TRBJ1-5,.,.,TGTGCCAGCACCATTACTCGTACAGGGAATCAGCCCCAGCATTTT,CASTITRTGNQPQHF
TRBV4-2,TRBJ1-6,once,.,TGTGCCAGCAGCCAAGAAATAGGGTTTTATTCACCCCTCCACTTT,CASSQEIGFYSPLHF
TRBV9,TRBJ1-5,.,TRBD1,TGTGCCAGCAGCCTCGGGACAGGTCAGAATCAGCCCCAGCATTTT,CASSLGTGQNQPQHF
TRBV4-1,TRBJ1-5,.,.,TGCGCCAGCAGCCAAGAAGAGGGGATAAGCAATCAGCCCCAGCATTTT,CASSQEEGISNQPQHF